This T cell receptor (beta chain) appears in the sequencing data of a study of regulatory T cells in long-lasting Graves disease. Whole-study results and caveats: Reduced TCR diversity was observed in persistent Graves' patients versus newly diagnosed patients.

CDR3 regions were amplified by Arm-PCR using iRepertoire HTBI primers to build TCR beta libraries. TCRdb re-called the multiplex PCR reads with MiXCR, one entry per CDR3 protein. The top ten clones hold around 15% of a sample with roughly 260,000 distinct CDR3 sequences, around a sixth of them seen once. Stated time point: newly diagnosed GD, antithyroid drugs for less than 3 months. PBMCs provided the RNA from which the TCR library was made. Staff drew roughly 9 milliliters of peripheral blood into EDTA tubes. The J segment lost 3 bases and the V segment lost 8 bases, leaving 2 bases of the junction unmatched. There are 13 residues in the CDR3. The germline V gene encodes CDR1 SNHLY and CDR2 FYNNEI. Regarding this clonotype: Its target is unknown.

Another study also made use of these data, one on T cells in Graves' hyperthyroidism and ophthalmopathy.

Sequenced material: peripheral blood mononuclear cells (PBMCs), taken at new diagnosis, from a patient treated with antithyroid drugs. The chain is built from TRBV2 and TRBJ1-2, with TRBD1 identical over 11 bases. This TCR came from a woman between 25 and 40 years old with Graves disease. The CDR3 DNA reads TGTGCCAGCCGGGACAGGGGGGACTATGGCTACACCTTC. Protein product: CASRDRGDYGYTF.